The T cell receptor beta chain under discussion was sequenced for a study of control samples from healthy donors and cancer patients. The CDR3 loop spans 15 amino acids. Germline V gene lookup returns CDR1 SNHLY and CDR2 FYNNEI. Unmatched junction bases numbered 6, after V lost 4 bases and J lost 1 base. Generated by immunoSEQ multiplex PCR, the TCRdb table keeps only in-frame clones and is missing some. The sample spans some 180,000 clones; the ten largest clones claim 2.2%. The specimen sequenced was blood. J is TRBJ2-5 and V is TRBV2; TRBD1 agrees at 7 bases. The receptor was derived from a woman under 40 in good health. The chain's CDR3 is CASSAWDSSQETQYF. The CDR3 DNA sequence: TGTGCCAGCAGTGCCTGGGACAGTAGCCAAGAGACCCAGTACTTC.